This TCR beta chain was recovered during a study of T-cell memory formation after mild COVID-19. On the study more broadly: TCR clustering was largely donor specific. Notes on the study in general: Day 15 to 85 contracting clones showed balanced CD4/CD8; day 15 to 37 expanders favored CD4+.

This clonotype occurred a few times. The antigen remains undetermined. TCRdb itself ran the 5' RACE reads through MiXCR, one entry per CDR3 protein. The table records some 190,000 distinct CDR3 sequences, roughly 17% of them present only once. V lost 5 bases and J lost 5, with 15 bases in between. Per germline, CDR1 SGHVS and CDR2 FNYEAQ. CDR3 size: 15 residues. Sequencing input: PBMCs or a T cell subset sorted from them (not recorded which). The sequence derives from an adult woman who had mild COVID-19 (a few samples of this study predate the infection). Cell type and time point are not known. The rearrangement joins TRBV7-6 to TRBJ2-2, with D unclear. The CDR3 loop is CASSGVVLRTGELFF. CDR3 in DNA: TGTGCCAGCAGCGGGGTGGTTTTGAGGACCGGGGAGCTGTTTTTT.